This T cell receptor (beta chain) was observed in a study of blood T cell repertoires in COVID-19. This clone appeared a few times. TCRdb keeps only in-frame clones here, not all; method: immunoSEQ multiplex PCR. The sample lists more than 70,000 clones; around nine tenths were seen once. This CDR3 is 15 amino acids long. With V trimmed by 5 bases and J by 2 bases, 8 bases remained unmatched. Germline V gene lookup returns CDR1 SGHAT and CDR2 FQNNGV. The receptor's source is a woman aged 45-65 years in a cohort sampled during active COVID-19. What was sequenced was peripheral blood. V gene TRBV11-2 combines with J gene TRBJ2-7; TRBD2 matches at 8 bases. The CDR3 here is CASSVASGLTYEQYF. The CDR3 DNA follows: TGTGCCAGCAGCGTGGCTAGCGGGCTTACCTACGAGCAGTACTTC.